These T cell receptor beta chains were read from a single sample in a study of human thymus T cells. Clones were read by immunoSEQ multiplex PCR, and TCRdb kept only the in-frame ones, dropping some. The data show 120,000 or so clones, 90% to 95% seen once. The sample consisted of thymus tissue. Receptors were obtained from a boy under two years old with a congenital heart defect but otherwise immunologically healthy. Both conserved end residues are trimmed from each CDR3. Only part of the rows carry a size: once, few, many, or a class if the clone is expanded.

size: -; J: TRBJ1-5; V: TRBV28; CDR3: ASSFQGAGSNQPQH
size: -; J: TRBJ1-3; V: TRBV7-9; CDR3: ASSDPGHERENTIY
size: -; J: TRBJ1-5; V: TRBV28; CDR3: ASSSYRDRADSNQPQH
size: -; J: TRBJ1-1; V: TRBV7-9; CDR3: ASSYRTGGIKAF
size: -; J: TRBJ2-2; V: TRBV28; CDR3: ASSLSAGRAGELF
size: -; J: TRBJ1-1; V: TRBV6-5; CDR3: ASKDRGRRGTEAF
size: -; J: TRBJ2-7; V: TRBV4-1; CDR3: ASSQGSGPYEQY
size: once; J: TRBJ1-6; V: TRBV12-5; CDR3: ASGSWTGNSYNSPLH
size: -; J: TRBJ1-1; V: TRBV19; CDR3: ASSIIRNTEAF
size: -; J: TRBJ2-3; V: TRBV11-2; CDR3: ASSPRQLCELEDTQY
size: -; J: TRBJ1-1; V: TRBV7-8; CDR3: ASSSTRGVNTEAF
size: -; J: TRBJ1-1; V: TRBV28; CDR3: ASSHTPTGGRTEAF
size: -; J: TRBJ1-2; V: TRBV7-2; CDR3: ASSPKVERGSYGYT
size: -; J: TRBJ2-1; V: TRBV7-9; CDR3: ASSRRDQPYNEQF
size: once; J: TRBJ2-2; V: TRBV27; CDR3: ASSLSDSGELF
size: -; J: TRBJ2-1; V: TRBV28; CDR3: ASSLYPGDYNEQF
size: -; J: TRBJ2-7; V: TRBV27; CDR3: ASSFPRTTPTYEQY
size: -; J: TRBJ2-3; V: TRBV15; CDR3: ATSRDLTGSPFDTQY
size: -; J: TRBJ1-1; V: TRBV14; CDR3: ASSQVGGRAF
size: once; J: TRBJ1-5; V: TRBV4-2; CDR3: ASSQVRGRQGGNQPQH
size: few; J: TRBJ2-2; V: TRBV19; CDR3: ASGTGELF
size: -; J: TRBJ2-7; V: TRBV4-1; CDR3: ASSQQPGQAIYEQY
size: -; J: TRBJ2-5; V: TRBV14; CDR3: ASSQDPGTETQY
size: once; J: TRBJ2-4; V: TRBV6-1; CDR3: ASSEASKNIQY
size: -; J: TRBJ2-2; V: TRBV11-2; CDR3: ASSLRQGAWTGELF
size: -; J: TRBJ1-1; V: TRBV2; CDR3: ASSGGPTTEAF
size: -; J: TRBJ2-1; V: TRBV2; CDR3: ASSEAGTSGSPYNEQF
size: -; J: TRBJ2-7; V: TRBV5-4; CDR3: ASSSRPGRIVSYEQY
size: -; J: TRBJ1-6; V: TRBV27; CDR3: ASSGPGPPSSYNSPLH
size: -; J: TRBJ1-1; V: TRBV28; CDR3: ASSPKGGTEAF
size: -; J: TRBJ1-1; V: TRBV6-1; CDR3: ASSAVRALNTEAF
size: -; J: TRBJ1-2; V: TRBV9; CDR3: ASSPKDREDYGYT
size: -; J: TRBJ1-2; V: TRBV18; CDR3: ASSPRDRGNYGYT
size: -; J: TRBJ2-3; V: TRBV4-3; CDR3: ASSQVRGLRVDTQY
size: -; J: TRBJ2-2; V: TRBV27; CDR3: ASSSRTDNTGELF
size: -; J: TRBJ2-7; V: TRBV14; CDR3: ASSQFPGQGDYEQY
size: -; J: TRBJ1-1; V: TRBV10-3; CDR3: AISIGLNTEAF
size: -; J: TRBJ1-1; V: TRBV27; CDR3: ASSPIKGAGTEAF
size: -; J: TRBJ2-1; V: TRBV6-1; CDR3: ASSERRTELSNEQF
size: -; J: TRBJ2-5; V: TRBV7-2; CDR3: ASSLGGTSGGTQETQY
size: -; J: TRBJ2-3; V: TRBV30; CDR3: GGLRVGGGPDTQY
size: -; J: TRBJ1-4; V: TRBV27; CDR3: ATALSGRRPNEKLF
size: once; J: TRBJ2-1; V: TRBV27; CDR3: ASIAGTSGGHNEQF
size: once; J: TRBJ2-3; V: TRBV14; CDR3: ASSQTGGAPDTQY
size: -; J: TRBJ2-5; V: TRBV7-2; CDR3: ASSWIPWGGVVETQY
size: once; J: TRBJ1-5; V: TRBV2; CDR3: ASSVENSNQPQH
size: -; J: TRBJ2-6; V: TRBV9; CDR3: ASSASSVSGANVLT
size: once; J: TRBJ1-3; V: TRBV10-3; CDR3: AITRQGFGNTIY